This T cell receptor beta chain is drawn from a study of T cells of healthy individuals. Via MiXCR, TCRdb re-called the 5' RACE reads, giving one row per CDR3 protein. This sample has about 41,000 distinct CDR3 sequences; approximately 5% occur once, and the top ten carry about 10%. The CDR3 is 14 residues long. The ends were cut back, 0 bases at V and 6 bases at J, with 8 bases in the middle. Germline V lookup: CDR1 LGHNA, CDR2 YSLEER. The receptor comes from a human donor in good health. V and J are TRBV4-3 and TRBJ2-2, with D unclear. The CDR3 protein is CASSQDSGPGELFF. The CDR3 nucleotides are TGCGCCAGCAGCCAAGATTCGGGCCCCGGGGAGCTGTTTTTT.